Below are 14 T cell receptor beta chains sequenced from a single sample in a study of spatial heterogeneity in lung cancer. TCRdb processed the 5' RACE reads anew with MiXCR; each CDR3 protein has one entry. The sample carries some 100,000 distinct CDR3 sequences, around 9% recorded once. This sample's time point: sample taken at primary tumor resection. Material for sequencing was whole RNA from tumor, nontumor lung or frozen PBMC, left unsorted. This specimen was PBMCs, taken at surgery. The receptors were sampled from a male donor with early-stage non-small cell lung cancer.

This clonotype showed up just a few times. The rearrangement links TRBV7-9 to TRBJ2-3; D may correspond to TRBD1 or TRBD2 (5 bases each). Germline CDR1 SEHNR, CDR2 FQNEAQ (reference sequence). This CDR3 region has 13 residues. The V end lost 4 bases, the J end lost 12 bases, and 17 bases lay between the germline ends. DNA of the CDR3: TGTGCCAGCAGCTCCTCGGGGCAGCCCCCCCAGTATTTT. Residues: CASSSSGQPPQYF. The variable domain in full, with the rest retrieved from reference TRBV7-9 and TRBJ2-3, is DTGVSQNPRHKITKRGQNVTFRCDPISEHNRLYWYRQTLGQGPEFLTYFQNEAQLEKSRLLSDRFSAERPKGSFSTLEIQRTEQGDSAMYLCASSSSGQPPQYFGPGTRLTVL.

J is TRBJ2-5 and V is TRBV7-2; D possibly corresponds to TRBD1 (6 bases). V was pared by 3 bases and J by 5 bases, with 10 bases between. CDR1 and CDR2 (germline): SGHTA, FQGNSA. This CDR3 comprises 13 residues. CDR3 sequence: CASSFTGFETQYF. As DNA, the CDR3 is TGTGCCAGCAGCTTCACAGGGTTTGAGACCCAGTACTTC.

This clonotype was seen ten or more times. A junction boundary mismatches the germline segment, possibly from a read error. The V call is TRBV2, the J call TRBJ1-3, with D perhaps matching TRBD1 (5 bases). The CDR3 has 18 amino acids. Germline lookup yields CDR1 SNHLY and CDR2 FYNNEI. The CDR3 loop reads CASTELRLPSRGGNTIYF. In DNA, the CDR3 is TGTGCCAGCACTGAACTACGTCTCCCCAGCCGGGGCGGAAACACCATATATTTT.

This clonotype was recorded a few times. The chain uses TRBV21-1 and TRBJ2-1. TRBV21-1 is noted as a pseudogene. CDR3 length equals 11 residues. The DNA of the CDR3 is TGTGCCAGCACCCCAATGGATGAGCAGTTCTTC. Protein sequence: CASTPMDEQFF.

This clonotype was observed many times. CDR3 sequence: CASSAAGGGQPQHF. As DNA, the CDR3 is TGTGCCAGTAGTGCCGCGGGGGGCGGGCAGCCCCAGCATTTT. The V gene is TRBV19, the J gene TRBJ1-5; TRBD1 might be the D (6 bases). This CDR3 has 14 amino acids. V lost 5 bases to trimming and J lost 7 bases, with 15 bases between them. CDR1 is LNHDA, CDR2 SQIVND, per germline (reference sequence). The variable domain in full, with the rest retrieved from reference TRBV19 and TRBJ1-5, is DGGITQSPKYLFRKEGQNVTLSCEQNLNHDAMYWYRQDPGQGLRLIYYSQIVNDFQKGDIAEGYSVSREKKESFPLTVTSAQKNPTAFYLCASSAAGGGQPQHFGDGTRLSIL.

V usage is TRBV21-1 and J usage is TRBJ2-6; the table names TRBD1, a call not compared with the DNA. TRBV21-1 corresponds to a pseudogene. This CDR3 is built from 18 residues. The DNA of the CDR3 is TGTGCCAGCAGCTTGCCGGGACAGGCCCTTTTTGGGGCCAACGTCCTGACTTTC. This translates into CASSLPGQALFGANVLTF.

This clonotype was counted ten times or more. The CDR3 bases are TGTGCCAGCACTCAACAGGCCAACACTGAAGCTTTCTTT. Protein: CASTQQANTEAFF. The chain joins TRBV12-3 or TRBV12-4 to TRBJ1-1; D perhaps matches TRBD1 (5 bases). V lost 7 bases, J lost 2 bases, and 11 bases lay in between. This CDR3 is built from 13 residues.

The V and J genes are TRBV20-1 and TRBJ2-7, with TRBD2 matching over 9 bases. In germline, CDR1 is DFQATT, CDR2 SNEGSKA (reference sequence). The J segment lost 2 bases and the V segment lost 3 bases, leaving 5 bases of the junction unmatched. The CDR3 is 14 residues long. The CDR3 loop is CSASAGGPAYEQYF. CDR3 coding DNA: TGCAGTGCTAGTGCGGGAGGGCCGGCCTACGAGCAGTACTTC.

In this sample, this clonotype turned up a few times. The CDR3 DNA is TGTGCCAGCAGCTTAACACCCACAGATACGCAGTATTTT. Amino acids: CASSLTPTDTQYF. The V and J genes are TRBV7-3 and TRBJ2-3, with unresolved D. The CDR3 is made up of 13 amino acids. Germline V gene data show CDR1 as SGHTA and CDR2 as FQGTGA. The V end was cut by 0 bases, the J end by 2 bases, with 3 bases between.

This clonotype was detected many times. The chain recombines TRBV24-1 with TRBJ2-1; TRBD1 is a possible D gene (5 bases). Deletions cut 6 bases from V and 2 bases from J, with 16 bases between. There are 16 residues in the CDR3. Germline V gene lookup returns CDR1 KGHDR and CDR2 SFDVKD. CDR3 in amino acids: CATSPTSAGTYNEQFF. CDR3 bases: TGTGCCACCAGTCCGACGTCGGCAGGGACCTACAATGAGCAGTTCTTC.

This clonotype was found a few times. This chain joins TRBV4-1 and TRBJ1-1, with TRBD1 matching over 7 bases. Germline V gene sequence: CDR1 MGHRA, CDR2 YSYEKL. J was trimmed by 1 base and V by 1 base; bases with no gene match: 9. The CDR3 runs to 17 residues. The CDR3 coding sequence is TGCGCCAGCAGCCAAGTTGAAGGGGGCGAAGGGAACACTGAAGCTTTCTTT. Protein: CASSQVEGGEGNTEAFF.

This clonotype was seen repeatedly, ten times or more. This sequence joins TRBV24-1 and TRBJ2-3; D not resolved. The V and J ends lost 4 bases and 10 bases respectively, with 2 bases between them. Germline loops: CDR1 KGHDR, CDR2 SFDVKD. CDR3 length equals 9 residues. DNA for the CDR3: TGTGCCACCAGTGACTCGCAGTATTTT. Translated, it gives CATSDSQYF.

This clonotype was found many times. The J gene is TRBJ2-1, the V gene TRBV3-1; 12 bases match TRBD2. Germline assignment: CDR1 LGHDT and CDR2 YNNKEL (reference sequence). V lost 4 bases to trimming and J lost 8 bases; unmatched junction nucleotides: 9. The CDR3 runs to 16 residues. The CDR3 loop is CASSPGTSGFSYEQFF. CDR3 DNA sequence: TGTGCCAGCAGCCCGGGGACTAGCGGGTTTTCATATGAGCAGTTCTTC.

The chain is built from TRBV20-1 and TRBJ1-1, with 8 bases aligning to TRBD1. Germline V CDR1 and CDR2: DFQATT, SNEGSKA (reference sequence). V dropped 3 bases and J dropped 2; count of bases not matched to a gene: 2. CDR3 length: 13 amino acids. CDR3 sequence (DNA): TGCAGTGCTAGGACAGGGGCTAACACTGAAGCTTTCTTT. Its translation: CSARTGANTEAFF.